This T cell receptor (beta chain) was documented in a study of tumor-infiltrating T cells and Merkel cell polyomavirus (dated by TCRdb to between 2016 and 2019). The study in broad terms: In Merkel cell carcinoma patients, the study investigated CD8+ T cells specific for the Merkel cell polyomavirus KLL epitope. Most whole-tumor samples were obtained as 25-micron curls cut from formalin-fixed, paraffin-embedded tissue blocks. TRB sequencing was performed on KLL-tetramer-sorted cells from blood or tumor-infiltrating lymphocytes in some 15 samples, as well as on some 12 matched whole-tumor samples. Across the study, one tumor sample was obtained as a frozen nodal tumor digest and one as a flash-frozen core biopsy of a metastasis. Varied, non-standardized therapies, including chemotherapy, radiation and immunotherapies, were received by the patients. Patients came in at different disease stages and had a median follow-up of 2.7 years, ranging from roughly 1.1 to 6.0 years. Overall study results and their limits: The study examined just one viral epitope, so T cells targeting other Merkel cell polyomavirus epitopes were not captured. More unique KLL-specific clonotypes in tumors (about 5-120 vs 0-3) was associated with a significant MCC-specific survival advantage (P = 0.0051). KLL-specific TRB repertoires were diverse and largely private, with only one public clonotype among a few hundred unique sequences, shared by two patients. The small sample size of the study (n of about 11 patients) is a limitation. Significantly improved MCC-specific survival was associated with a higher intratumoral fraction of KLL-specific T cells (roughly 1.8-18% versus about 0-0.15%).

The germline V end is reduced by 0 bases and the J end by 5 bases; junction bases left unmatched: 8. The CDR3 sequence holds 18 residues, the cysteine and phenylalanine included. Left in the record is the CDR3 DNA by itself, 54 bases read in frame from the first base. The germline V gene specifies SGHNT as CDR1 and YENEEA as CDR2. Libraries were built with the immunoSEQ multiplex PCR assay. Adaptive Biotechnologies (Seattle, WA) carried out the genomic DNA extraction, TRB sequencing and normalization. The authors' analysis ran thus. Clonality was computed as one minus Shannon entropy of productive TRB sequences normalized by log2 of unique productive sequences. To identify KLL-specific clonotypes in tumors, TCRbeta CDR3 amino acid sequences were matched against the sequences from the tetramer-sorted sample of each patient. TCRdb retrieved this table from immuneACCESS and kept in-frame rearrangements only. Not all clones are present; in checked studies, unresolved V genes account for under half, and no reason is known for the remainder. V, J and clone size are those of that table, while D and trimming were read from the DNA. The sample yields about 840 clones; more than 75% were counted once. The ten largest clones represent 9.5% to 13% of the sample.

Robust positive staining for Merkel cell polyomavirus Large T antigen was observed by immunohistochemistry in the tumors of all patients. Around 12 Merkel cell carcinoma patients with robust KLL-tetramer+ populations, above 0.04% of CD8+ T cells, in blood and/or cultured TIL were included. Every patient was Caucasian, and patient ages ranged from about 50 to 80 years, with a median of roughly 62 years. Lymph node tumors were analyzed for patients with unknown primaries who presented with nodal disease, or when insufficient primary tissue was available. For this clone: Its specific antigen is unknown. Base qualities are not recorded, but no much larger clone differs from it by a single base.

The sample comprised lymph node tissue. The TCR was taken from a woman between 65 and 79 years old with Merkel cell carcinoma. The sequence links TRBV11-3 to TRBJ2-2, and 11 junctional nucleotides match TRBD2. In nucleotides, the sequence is TGTGCCAGCAGCTTAGAAAAGGTGGGGACTAGCGGAACCGGGGAGCTGTTTTTT. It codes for CASSLEKVGTSGTGELFF.